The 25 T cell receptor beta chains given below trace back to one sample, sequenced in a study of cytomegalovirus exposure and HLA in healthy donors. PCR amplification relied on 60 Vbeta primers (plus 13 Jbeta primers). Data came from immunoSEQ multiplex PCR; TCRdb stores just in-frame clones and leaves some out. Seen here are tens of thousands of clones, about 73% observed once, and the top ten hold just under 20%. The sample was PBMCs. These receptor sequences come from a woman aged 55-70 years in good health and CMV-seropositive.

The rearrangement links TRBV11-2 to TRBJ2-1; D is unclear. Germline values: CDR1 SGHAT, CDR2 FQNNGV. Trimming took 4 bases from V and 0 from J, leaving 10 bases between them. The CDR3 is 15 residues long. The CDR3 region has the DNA TGTGCCAGCAGCTCCCCGTGGAGCTCCTACAATGAGCAGTTCTTC. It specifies CASSSPWSSYNEQFF.

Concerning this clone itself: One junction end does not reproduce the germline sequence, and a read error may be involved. Written as DNA, the CDR3 is TGTGCCAGCAGTTATTGGGGGGGGGTCTTC. Amino acids: CASSYWGGVF. This chain connects TRBV6-1 to TRBJ2-1, with 7 bases matching TRBD2. The CDR3 extends over 10 amino acids. Germline V lookup: CDR1 MNHNS, CDR2 SASEGT.

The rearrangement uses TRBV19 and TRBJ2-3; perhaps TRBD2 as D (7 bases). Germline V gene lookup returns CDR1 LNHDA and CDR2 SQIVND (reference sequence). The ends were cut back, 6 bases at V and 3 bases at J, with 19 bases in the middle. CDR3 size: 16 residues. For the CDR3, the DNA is TGTGCCAGTAGCCGAGGGGGGGGCTCAAGGACAGATACGCAGTATTTT. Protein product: CASSRGGGSRTDTQYF.

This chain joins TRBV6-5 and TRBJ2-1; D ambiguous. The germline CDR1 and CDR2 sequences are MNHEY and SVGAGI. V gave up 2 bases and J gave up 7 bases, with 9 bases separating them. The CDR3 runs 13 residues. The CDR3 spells CASSYGPNNEQFF. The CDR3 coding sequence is TGTGCCAGCAGTTACGGCCCCAATAATGAGCAGTTCTTC.

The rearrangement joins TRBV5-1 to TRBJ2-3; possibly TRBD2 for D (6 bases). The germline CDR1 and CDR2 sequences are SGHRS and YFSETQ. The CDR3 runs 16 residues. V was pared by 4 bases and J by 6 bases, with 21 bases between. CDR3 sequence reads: CASSPGVAAASDTQYF. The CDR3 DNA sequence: TGCGCCAGCAGCCCGGGAGTTGCGGCCGCATCCGATACGCAGTATTTT. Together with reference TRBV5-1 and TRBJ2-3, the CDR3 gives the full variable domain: KAGVTQTPRYLIKTRGQQVTLSCSPISGHRSVSWYQQTPGQGLQFLFEYFSETQRNKGNFPGRFSGRQFSNSRSEMNVSTLELGDSALYLCASSPGVAAASDTQYFGPGTRLTVL.

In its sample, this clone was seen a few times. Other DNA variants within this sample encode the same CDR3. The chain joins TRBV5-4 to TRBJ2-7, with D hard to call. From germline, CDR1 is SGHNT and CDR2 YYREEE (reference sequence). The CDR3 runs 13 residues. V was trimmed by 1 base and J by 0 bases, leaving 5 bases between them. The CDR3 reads CASSLTSSYEQYF. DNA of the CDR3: TGTGCCAGCAGCTTGACAAGCTCCTACGAGCAGTACTTC.

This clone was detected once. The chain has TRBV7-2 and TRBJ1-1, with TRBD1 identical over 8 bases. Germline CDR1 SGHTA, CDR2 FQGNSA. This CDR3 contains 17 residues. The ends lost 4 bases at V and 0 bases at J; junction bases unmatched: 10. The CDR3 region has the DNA TGTGCCAGCAGCTCCGGAATTCGGGACAGGCTGAACACTGAAGCTTTCTTT. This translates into CASSSGIRDRLNTEAFF.

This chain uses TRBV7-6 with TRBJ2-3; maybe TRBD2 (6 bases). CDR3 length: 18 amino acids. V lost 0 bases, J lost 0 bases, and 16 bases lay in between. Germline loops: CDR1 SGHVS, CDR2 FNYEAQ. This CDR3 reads CASSLASSGDPSTDTQYF. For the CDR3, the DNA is TGTGCCAGCAGCTTAGCCAGTAGCGGAGATCCTAGCACAGATACGCAGTATTTT.

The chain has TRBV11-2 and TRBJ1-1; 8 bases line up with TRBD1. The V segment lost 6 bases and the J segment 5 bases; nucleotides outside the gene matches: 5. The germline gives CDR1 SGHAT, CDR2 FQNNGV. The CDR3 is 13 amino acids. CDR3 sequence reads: CASSYRGGTEAFF. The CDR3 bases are TGTGCCAGCAGTTACAGGGGGGGGACTGAAGCTTTCTTT.

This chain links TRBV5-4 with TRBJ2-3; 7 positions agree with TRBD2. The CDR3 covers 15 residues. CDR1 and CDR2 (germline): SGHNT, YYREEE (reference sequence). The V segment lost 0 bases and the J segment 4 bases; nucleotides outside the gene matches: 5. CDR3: CASSLGGGRADTQYF. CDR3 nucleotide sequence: TGTGCCAGCAGCTTGGGCGGGGGAAGGGCAGATACGCAGTATTTT.

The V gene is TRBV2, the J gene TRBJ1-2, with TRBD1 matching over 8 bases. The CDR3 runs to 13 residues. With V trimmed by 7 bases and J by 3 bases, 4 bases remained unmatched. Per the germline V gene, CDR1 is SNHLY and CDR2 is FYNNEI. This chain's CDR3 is CASNPQGDYGYTF. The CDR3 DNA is TGTGCCAGCAATCCACAGGGGGACTATGGCTACACCTTC.

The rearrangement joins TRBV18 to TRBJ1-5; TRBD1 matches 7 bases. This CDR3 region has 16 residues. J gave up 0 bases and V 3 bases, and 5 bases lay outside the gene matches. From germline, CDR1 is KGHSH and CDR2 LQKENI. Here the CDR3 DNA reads TGTGCCAGCTCACCCCCGGGACAGACTAGCAATCAGCCCCAGCATTTT. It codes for CASSPPGQTSNQPQHF.

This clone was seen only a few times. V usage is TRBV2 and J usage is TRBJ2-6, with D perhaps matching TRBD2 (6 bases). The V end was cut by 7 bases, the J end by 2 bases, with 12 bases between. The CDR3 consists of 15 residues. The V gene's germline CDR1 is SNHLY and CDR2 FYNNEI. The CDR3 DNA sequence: TGTGCCAGCAACGAGAGACTAGCTGGGGCCAACGTCCTGACTTTC. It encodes CASNERLAGANVLTF. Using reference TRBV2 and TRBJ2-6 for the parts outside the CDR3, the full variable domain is EPEVTQTPSHQVTQMGQEVILRCVPISNHLYFYWYRQILGQKVEFLVSFYNNEISEKSEIFDDQFSVERPDGSNFTLKIRSTKLEDSAMYFCASNERLAGANVLTFGAGSRLTVL.

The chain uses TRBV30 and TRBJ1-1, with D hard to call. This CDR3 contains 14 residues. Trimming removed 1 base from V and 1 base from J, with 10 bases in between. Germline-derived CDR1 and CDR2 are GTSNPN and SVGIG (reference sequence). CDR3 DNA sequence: TGTGCCTGGAGTGCCCTGACACCGAACACTGAAGCTTTCTTT. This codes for CAWSALTPNTEAFF.

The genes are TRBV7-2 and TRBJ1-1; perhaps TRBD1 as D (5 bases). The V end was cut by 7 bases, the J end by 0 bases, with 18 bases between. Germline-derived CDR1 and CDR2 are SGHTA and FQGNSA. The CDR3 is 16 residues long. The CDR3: CASNYDGGGMNTEAFF. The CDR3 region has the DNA TGTGCCAGCAACTATGATGGGGGGGGGATGAACACTGAAGCTTTCTTT.

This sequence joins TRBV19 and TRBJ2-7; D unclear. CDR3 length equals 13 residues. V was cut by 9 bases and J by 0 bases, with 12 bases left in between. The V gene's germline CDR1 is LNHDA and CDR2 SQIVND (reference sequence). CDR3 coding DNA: TGTGCCAGCCAAAGCCCCGGCTCCTACGAGCAGTACTTC. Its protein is CASQSPGSYEQYF. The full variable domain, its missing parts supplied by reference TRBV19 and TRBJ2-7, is DGGITQSPKYLFRKEGQNVTLSCEQNLNHDAMYWYRQDPGQGLRLIYYSQIVNDFQKGDIAEGYSVSREKKESFPLTVTSAQKNPTAFYLCASQSPGSYEQYFGPGTRLTVT.

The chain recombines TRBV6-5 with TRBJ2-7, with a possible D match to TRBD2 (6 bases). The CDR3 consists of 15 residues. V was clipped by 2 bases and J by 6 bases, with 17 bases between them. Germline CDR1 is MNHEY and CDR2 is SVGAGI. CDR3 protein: CASSYRAGRSSEQYF. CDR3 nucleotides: TGTGCCAGCAGTTACCGGGCGGGGAGAAGTAGCGAGCAGTACTTC.

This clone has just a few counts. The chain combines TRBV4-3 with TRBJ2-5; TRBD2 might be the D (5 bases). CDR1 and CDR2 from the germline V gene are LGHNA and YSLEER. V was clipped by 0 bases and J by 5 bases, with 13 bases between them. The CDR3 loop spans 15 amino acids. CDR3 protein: CASSQDLGSGETQYF. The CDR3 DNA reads TGCGCCAGCAGCCAAGATCTGGGGAGCGGTGAGACCCAGTACTTC.

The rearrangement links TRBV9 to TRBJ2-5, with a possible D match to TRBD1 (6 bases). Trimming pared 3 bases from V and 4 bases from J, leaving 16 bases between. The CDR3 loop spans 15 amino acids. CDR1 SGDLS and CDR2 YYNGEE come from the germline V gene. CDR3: CASSGWGQFAETQYF. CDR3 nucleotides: TGTGCCAGCAGCGGTTGGGGGCAGTTCGCAGAGACCCAGTACTTC.

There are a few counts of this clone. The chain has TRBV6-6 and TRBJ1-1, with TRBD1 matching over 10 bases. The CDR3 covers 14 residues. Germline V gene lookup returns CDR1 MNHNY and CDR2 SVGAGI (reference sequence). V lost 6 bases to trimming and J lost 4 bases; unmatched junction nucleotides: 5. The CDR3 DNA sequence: TGTGCCAGCAGACTCCGGGACAGGGGCACTGAAGCTTTCTTT. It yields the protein CASRLRDRGTEAFF.

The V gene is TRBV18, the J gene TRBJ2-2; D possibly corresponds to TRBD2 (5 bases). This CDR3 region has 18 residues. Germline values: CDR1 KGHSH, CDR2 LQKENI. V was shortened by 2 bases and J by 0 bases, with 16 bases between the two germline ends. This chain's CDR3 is CASSPRYLRGANTGELFF. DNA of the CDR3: TGTGCCAGCTCACCAAGGTATTTACGGGGAGCGAACACCGGGGAGCTGTTTTTT.

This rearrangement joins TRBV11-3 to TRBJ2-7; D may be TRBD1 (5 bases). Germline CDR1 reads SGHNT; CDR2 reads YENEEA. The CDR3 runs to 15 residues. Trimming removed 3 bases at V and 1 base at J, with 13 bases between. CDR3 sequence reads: CASSLQGGTSYEQYF. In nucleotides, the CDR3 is TGTGCCAGCAGCTTGCAGGGCGGAACGTCCTACGAGCAGTACTTC.

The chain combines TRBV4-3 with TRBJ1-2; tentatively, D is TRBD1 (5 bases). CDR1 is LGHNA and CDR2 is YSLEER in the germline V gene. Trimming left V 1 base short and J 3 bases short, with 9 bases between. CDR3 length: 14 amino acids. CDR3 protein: CASSQAGIDYGYTF. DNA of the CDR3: TGCGCCAGCAGCCAAGCAGGGATTGACTATGGCTACACCTTC.

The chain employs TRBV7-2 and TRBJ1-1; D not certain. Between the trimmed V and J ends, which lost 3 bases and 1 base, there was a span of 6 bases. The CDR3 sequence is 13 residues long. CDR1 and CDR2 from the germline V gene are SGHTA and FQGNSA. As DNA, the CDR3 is TGTGCCAGCAGCTTCCCGTGGAACACTGAAGCTTTCTTT. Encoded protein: CASSFPWNTEAFF.

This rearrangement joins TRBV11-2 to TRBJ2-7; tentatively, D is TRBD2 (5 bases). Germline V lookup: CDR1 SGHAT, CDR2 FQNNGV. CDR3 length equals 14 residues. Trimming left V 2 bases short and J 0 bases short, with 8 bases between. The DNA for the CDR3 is TGTGCCAGCAGCTTATCTGGGAGCTCCTACGAGCAGTACTTC. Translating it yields CASSLSGSSYEQYF. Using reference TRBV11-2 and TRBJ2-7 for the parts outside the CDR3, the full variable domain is EAGVAQSPRYKIIEKRQSVAFWCNPISGHATLYWYQQILGQGPKLLIQFQNNGVVDDSQLPKDRFSAERLKGVDSTLKIQPAKLEDSAVYLCASSLSGSSYEQYFGPGTRLTVT.